The 23 T cell receptor beta chains presented below share a single source sample, sequenced in a study of blood T cell repertoires in COVID-19. Measured with immunoSEQ multiplex PCR; TCRdb has only the in-frame clones, and not every one. This table holds 150,000 or so clones, 91% found once. Material for sequencing was peripheral blood. The receptors come from a man between 45 and 60 years old with acute or convalescent COVID-19.

The chain carries TRBV30 and TRBJ2-7; tentatively, D is TRBD1 (5 bases). Germline V gene lookup returns CDR1 GTSNPN and CDR2 SVGIG (reference sequence). There are 14 residues in the CDR3. Trimming stripped 3 bases from V and 6 bases from J, with 18 bases between. The CDR3 coding sequence is TGTGCCTGGAGACCCGAGCCAAGGGGCCGCGAGCAGTACTTC. It specifies CAWRPEPRGREQYF.

The chain carries TRBV19 and TRBJ1-2, with D possibly being TRBD1 (5 bases). CDR1 is LNHDA, CDR2 SQIVND, per germline (reference sequence). Trimming removed 3 bases from V and 4 bases from J, with 21 bases in between. The CDR3 covers 17 residues. Here the CDR3 reads CASSIAGGAYSAYGYTF. For the CDR3, the DNA is TGTGCCAGTAGTATCGCGGGAGGGGCGTATTCGGCCTATGGCTACACCTTC.

Comments on this clone: The germline gene is not matched at one end of the junction; a read error may be the cause. This chain uses TRBV15 with TRBJ1-5, with a weak D call TRBD1 (6 bases). This CDR3 contains 14 residues. Per the germline V gene, CDR1 is LNHNV and CDR2 is YYDKDF (reference sequence). The CDR3: CATSGEQGWQPQHF. The CDR3 bases are TGTGCCACCAGCGGAGAACAGGGCTGGCAGCCCCAGCATTTT.

The chain links TRBV5-8 to TRBJ2-3, with 9 nucleotides matching TRBD1. CDR3 length: 16 amino acids. CDR1 and CDR2 (germline): SGHTS, YDEGEE. Trimming removed 0 bases from V and 5 bases from J; junction bases left unmatched: 7. The CDR3 nucleotides are TGTGCCAGCAGCTTGGAGCGACAGGGGGTAGGAGATACGCAGTATTTT. Its protein is CASSLERQGVGDTQYF.

The V call is TRBV6-5, the J call TRBJ1-6; no clear D gene. The CDR3 is 14 amino acids. CDR1 MNHEY and CDR2 SVGAGI come from the germline V gene. V shed 3 bases and J shed 4 bases, with 7 bases lying between them. This CDR3 reads CASSYGRYNSPLHF. CDR3 nucleotide sequence: TGTGCCAGCAGTTATGGCAGATATAATTCACCCCTCCACTTT.

This clone was seen a single time. V usage is TRBV6-5 and J usage is TRBJ2-3; a weak D match, TRBD1 (6 bases). CDR1 is MNHEY, CDR2 SVGAGI, per germline. The CDR3 totals 15 residues. V gave up 6 bases and J gave up 2 bases, with 15 bases separating them. The CDR3 spells CASSPQGGFTDTQYF. In DNA form, the CDR3 reads TGTGCCAGCAGCCCACAGGGTGGGTTCACAGATACGCAGTATTTT.

The chain joins TRBV16 to TRBJ2-5; TRBD1 matches at 7 bases. Germline CDR1 KGHSY, CDR2 FQNENV. Trimming at V came to 6 bases and at J to 4 bases, leaving 11 bases not matched to a gene. The CDR3 length is 15 residues. CDR3 sequence: CASRATGAPVETQYF. The DNA of the CDR3 is TGTGCCAGCAGAGCCACAGGGGCCCCTGTAGAGACCCAGTACTTC.

The chain carries TRBV4-2 and TRBJ2-2, with D perhaps matching TRBD1 (6 bases). The CDR3 totals 15 residues. Germline V lookup: CDR1 LGHNA, CDR2 YNFKEQ. The V end was cut by 1 base, the J end by 7 bases, with 13 bases between. The CDR3 DNA follows: TGTGCCAGCAGCCAAGGACAGGAATGGAGCGGGGAGCTGTTTTTT. Residues: CASSQGQEWSGELFF.

The V gene is TRBV19, the J gene TRBJ1-5; TRBD1 agrees at 9 bases. V lost 5 bases, J lost 7 bases, and 6 bases stayed unmatched. In germline, CDR1 is LNHDA, CDR2 SQIVND (reference sequence). The CDR3 has 14 residues. CDR3 bases: TGTGCCAGTAGTGACAGGGGGGCATACCAGCCCCAGCATTTT. Translated: CASSDRGAYQPQHF.

The chain links TRBV27 to TRBJ2-2; D is possibly TRBD1 (6 bases). Germline values: CDR1 MNHEY, CDR2 SMNVEV (reference sequence). V lost 2 bases and J 2 bases, leaving 12 bases between the germline ends. The CDR3 consists of 16 residues. Written as DNA, the CDR3 is TGTGCCAGCAGTTTAATAGGACAGAGAAACACCGGGGAGCTGTTTTTT. Its protein product is CASSLIGQRNTGELFF.

The rearrangement links TRBV9 to TRBJ2-7, with a weak D call TRBD2 (6 bases). Germline lookup yields CDR1 SGDLS and CDR2 YYNGEE. Trimming shortened V by 0 bases and J by 5 bases, and 18 bases separated the two germline ends. The CDR3 consists of 16 residues. The CDR3 DNA follows: TGTGCCAGCAGCGTAGCCCCTACGACTAGTTGGGACGAGCAGTACTTC. Residues: CASSVAPTTSWDEQYF.

The chain has TRBV27 and TRBJ1-1; D remains unclear. The CDR3 totals 13 residues. CDR1 is MNHEY and CDR2 is SMNVEV in the germline V gene (reference sequence). Trimming removed 8 bases at V and 2 bases at J, with 12 bases between. The CDR3 nucleotides are TGTGCCAGCCTTGGTTCGGTAAACACTGAAGCTTTCTTT. The encoded protein is CASLGSVNTEAFF.

The J gene is TRBJ2-2, the V gene TRBV7-9; TRBD1 aligns across 8 bases. J lost 4 bases, V lost 6 bases, and 7 bases had no gene match. From germline, CDR1 is SEHNR and CDR2 FQNEAQ (reference sequence). This CDR3 has 15 amino acids. CDR3: CASRKMTGVTGELFF. The CDR3 DNA reads TGTGCCAGCAGGAAAATGACAGGGGTCACCGGGGAGCTGTTTTTT.

This rearrangement joins TRBV18 to TRBJ2-5, with 8 bases that match TRBD1. Germline V CDR1 and CDR2: KGHSH, LQKENI. V gave up 0 bases and J gave up 5 bases; unmatched junction bases: 8. The CDR3 runs to 16 residues. The DNA for the CDR3 is TGTGCCAGCTCACCACCCCAGGGGGCGAGCGGGGAGACCCAGTACTTC. Translated, it gives CASSPPQGASGETQYF.

As to this clone: The sample carries other DNA sequences with the same CDR3. The chain couples TRBV11-2 to TRBJ2-7; D uncertain. Deletions cut 5 bases from V and 2 bases from J, with 4 bases between. Germline values: CDR1 SGHAT, CDR2 FQNNGV. The CDR3 loop spans 11 amino acids. The CDR3 DNA reads TGTGCCAGCAGCAGAGCCTACGAGCAGTACTTC. Its protein is CASSRAYEQYF.

This clone has a single count. V usage is TRBV7-2 and J usage is TRBJ2-5, with 7 bases lining up with TRBD1. V gave up 6 bases and J gave up 4 bases; unmatched junction bases: 8. This CDR3 contains 14 residues. CDR1 SGHTA and CDR2 FQGNSA come from the germline V gene. The CDR3 loop is CASSRNRGLETQYF. The CDR3 DNA is TGTGCCAGCAGTCGGAACAGGGGATTAGAGACCCAGTACTTC.

The rearrangement joins TRBV28 to TRBJ2-2; TRBD2 agrees at 7 bases. This CDR3 has 16 amino acids. V lost 6 bases and J lost 2; bases outside the gene matches: 9. Germline values: CDR1 MDHEN, CDR2 SYDVKM. The CDR3 here is CASRDPGLHNTGELFF. CDR3 nucleotide sequence: TGTGCCAGCAGGGACCCGGGACTACACAACACCGGGGAGCTGTTTTTT.

DNA for the CDR3: TGTGCCAGCAGTTTATCAGGGTTGAATCAGCCCCAGCATTTT. This translates into CASSLSGLNQPQHF. The chain has TRBV28 and TRBJ1-5; D possibly corresponds to TRBD1 (5 bases). CDR3 length equals 14 residues. Trimming stripped 1 base from V and 4 bases from J, with 8 bases between. Germline assignment: CDR1 MDHEN and CDR2 SYDVKM. The full variable domain, rest sourced from reference TRBV28 and TRBJ1-5, is DVKVTQSSRYLVKRTGEKVFLECVQDMDHENMFWYRQDPGLGLRLIYFSYDVKMKEKGDIPEGYSVSREKKERFSLILESASTNQTSMYLCASSLSGLNQPQHFGDGTRLSIL.

The CDR3 bases are TGTGCCAGTAGTAACGCCGGGACTAGCGGGACCGGCCTGATAGATACGCAGTATTTT. Protein: CASSNAGTSGTGLIDTQYF. V usage is TRBV19 and J usage is TRBJ2-3, with 13 bases fitting TRBD2. Germline CDR1 reads LNHDA; CDR2 reads SQIVND (reference sequence). V lost 4 bases, J lost 5 bases, and 15 bases stayed unmatched. There are 19 residues in the CDR3. Filled out from reference TRBV19 and TRBJ2-3, the complete variable domain reads DGGITQSPKYLFRKEGQNVTLSCEQNLNHDAMYWYRQDPGQGLRLIYYSQIVNDFQKGDIAEGYSVSREKKESFPLTVTSAQKNPTAFYLCASSNAGTSGTGLIDTQYFGPGTRLTVL.

The chain joins TRBV3-1 (or the pseudogene TRBV3-2) to TRBJ1-2; unclear D gene. CDR3 length equals 14 residues. Trimming removed 0 bases at V and 6 bases at J, with 11 bases between. CDR1 and CDR2 (germline): LGHDT, YNNKEL (reference sequence). The CDR3: CASSQEGPRNGYTF. The CDR3 DNA is TGTGCCAGCAGCCAAGAGGGTCCCAGGAATGGCTACACCTTC.

The J gene is TRBJ1-2, the V gene TRBV4-1; TRBD1 aligns across 10 bases. The length of the CDR3 is 18 residues. Germline lookup yields CDR1 MGHRA and CDR2 YSYEKL. Trimming cost V 0 bases and J 5 bases; bases outside gene matches: 12. The DNA of the CDR3 is TGCGCCAGCAGCCAAGACCTACCACCGGACAGGGGGAATTATGGCTACACCTTC. It codes for CASSQDLPPDRGNYGYTF.

The chain is built from TRBV25-1 and TRBJ1-2, with D possibly matching TRBD1 (5 bases). The CDR3 has 16 residues. V lost 4 bases and J 4 bases, leaving 19 bases between the germline ends. Germline V lookup: CDR1 MGHDK, CDR2 SYGVNS. CDR3 amino acids: CASSGVRGSVFYGYTF. CDR3 in DNA: TGTGCCAGCAGTGGCGTCCGGGGGTCGGTGTTCTATGGCTACACCTTC.

This chain links TRBV18 with TRBJ2-2; maybe TRBD2 (6 bases). V lost 3 bases to trimming and J lost 2 bases, with 7 bases between them. Germline V gene sequence: CDR1 KGHSH, CDR2 LQKENI. The CDR3 loop spans 14 amino acids. In DNA, the CDR3 is TGTGCCAGCTCACCGGGACTCAACACCGGGGAGCTGTTTTTT. This translates into CASSPGLNTGELFF.